A single sample is the source of the 4 T cell receptor beta chains below, sequenced in a study of Ad26.COV2.S vaccination and SARS-CoV-2 variants. This sample's treatment: some 20 received Ad26.COV2.S at low or high dose, single or two shots; roughly 5 received placebo; per-sample allocation not given. Collection of samples fell on day 63 after the first vaccine or placebo injection. This table comes from immunoSEQ multiplex PCR, and its TCRdb copy is limited to in-frame clones, with some not included. The repertoire consists of 350,000 to 450,000 clones, with approximately 83% occurring once and the leading ten covering 7.4%. The sample consisted of peripheral blood, taken in a trial of Ad26.COV2.S vaccine versus placebo. The receptors shown here come from a person between 18 and 65 years old who received the Ad26.COV2.S COVID-19 vaccine or a placebo.

The chain recombines TRBV5-1 with TRBJ2-4; D call uncertain. V lost 0 bases and J 1 base, leaving 5 bases between the germline ends. The CDR3 is made up of 14 amino acids. Germline V gene lookup returns CDR1 SGHRS and CDR2 YFSETQ. The DNA of the CDR3 is TGCGCCAGCAGCTTGGAGCCCGCCAAAAACATTCAGTACTTC. Encoded protein: CASSLEPAKNIQYF.

In its sample, this clone was seen a few times. V and J are TRBV4-1 and TRBJ2-7; D is unclear. Trimming stripped 3 bases from V and 6 bases from J, with 15 bases between. This CDR3 contains 14 residues. The germline V gene encodes CDR1 MGHRA and CDR2 YSYEKL. CDR3 amino acids: CASSHPLTIGEQYF. In DNA, the CDR3 is TGCGCCAGCAGCCATCCACTGACAATCGGCGAGCAGTACTTC.

V and J are TRBV30 and TRBJ2-3; D gene unclear. CDR1 is GTSNPN and CDR2 is SVGIG in the germline V gene (reference sequence). Trimming pared 3 bases from V and 5 bases from J, leaving 9 bases between. The CDR3 covers 12 residues. This CDR3 reads CAWSLFGDTQYF. CDR3 sequence (DNA): TGTGCCTGGAGCCTCTTCGGAGATACGCAGTATTTT.

About this clone: The same CDR3 arises from other DNA sequences in this sample as well. This chain joins TRBV18 and TRBJ1-1; D may be TRBD1 (5 bases). The CDR3 is made up of 13 amino acids. CDR1 and CDR2 from the germline V gene are KGHSH and LQKENI. With 1 base removed from V and 4 bases from J, the gap between germline ends came to 7 bases. The CDR3 spells CASSPLRGTEAFF. The CDR3 DNA reads TGTGCCAGCTCACCACTGAGGGGCACTGAAGCTTTCTTT.